The text below deals with one T cell receptor (beta chain). Its antigen is currently not known. No clone much larger than this one lies a single base away; base qualities are absent. These data are taken from a study of blood T cell repertoires in COVID-19 (dated by TCRdb to 2020 to 2021). Some background on the complete study: Samples covering the acute and convalescent phases of COVID-19 were provided by collaborators in the United States, Italy and Spain. Where available, HLA class I and class II types were taken from metadata supplied by the sample provider and were not determined by assay-based typing. Subjects who had been exposed to COVID-19, were actively infected with it, or had recovered from it provided the deeply sampled blood TCRbeta repertoires that made up the dataset. The samples were drawn from two sources: the first 160 participants of the ongoing ImmuneRACE study, and approximately 1,300 subjects contributed by 6 global collaborators. The material from the prospective study consisted of cDNA or gDNA derived from T cells, B-cell-depleted T cells, or PBMCs. A de-identified subject ID, COVID-19 status, age in years and sex were almost always included in the sample metadata. The repertoires were made available in a free public database intended to serve as a resource for research on the immune response to SARS-CoV-2. Paper-wide results and their limitations: How much clinical and demographic metadata was included differed by source and by participant, and the metadata was provided uncurated.

Taken from the germline V gene, the CDR1 and CDR2 loops are SGHTA and FQGNSA. The CDR3, from cysteine to phenylalanine, totals 16 residues. CDR3 DNA is the only sequence kept; it has 48 bases, read in frame from the first base. V is shortened by 4 bases, J by 5 bases, and the region joining them spans 20 bases. TCRbeta CDR3 regions were amplified from genomic DNA using the immunoSEQ Assay, a bias-controlled multiplex PCR. Per the original workflow: The number of nucleated cells in each sample was estimated from the amplification of reference gene primers within the assay. To quantify the absolute abundance of each unique TCRbeta CDR3 rearrangement, sequence reads were collapsed and filtered. Productive Simpson clonality was computed per sample as the square root of Simpson's diversity index over productive rearrangements. The clones in this table, taken by TCRdb from immuneACCESS, are in-frame only. Not every clone is retained; where verified, under half of the shortfall comes from an unresolved V gene, and the cause of the rest is unknown. V, J and clone size are those of that table, while D and trimming were read from the DNA. The sample data list around 300,000 clones, and 86% of these were observed just once. Approximately 2.5% of the sample goes to the ten largest clones.

Participants in the prospective study were aged roughly 18 to 89 years, lived in some 24 United States geographic areas, and enrolled through a virtual design. Cohort assignment in the prospective study relied on participant-reported clinical history from a screening survey and a study questionnaire. ImmuneRACE Cohort 3 recovered participants were defined by two consecutive negative NP/OP PCR tests, healthcare professional clearance, or symptom resolution. Each participant in the prospective study had whole blood, serum and a nasopharyngeal or oropharyngeal swab collected by mobile phlebotomists. Additional blood draws and questionnaires over an approximately two-month period could optionally be provided by prospective study participants. Before DNA extraction, blood samples from the prospective study were shipped at room temperature or frozen.

The sequence came from a woman under 30 who had recovered from COVID-19. The rearrangement joined TRBV7-2 to TRBJ2-5; TRBD2 could be the D gene, as 5 bases match. Sequencing was done on a sample of PBMCs or T cells enriched from blood (not recorded which). This receptor carries the CDR3 CASSSTTTGIRETQYF. The DNA sequence is given as TGTGCCAGCAGCTCAACGACTACGGGAATACGGGAGACCCAGTACTTC. The reference TRBV7-2 and TRBJ2-5 proteins fill in what lies around the CDR3, so the full variable domain reads GAGVSQSPSNKVTEKGKDVELRCDPISGHTALYWYRQSLGQGLEFLIYFQGNSAPDKSGLPSDRFSAERTGGSVSTLTIQRTQQEDSAVYLCASSSTTTGIRETQYFGPGTRLLVL.